These 4 T cell receptor beta chains share one sample of origin, sequenced in a study of blood T cell repertoires in COVID-19. Profiling relied on immunoSEQ multiplex PCR, and the TCRdb table lists in-frame clones only, not all of them. The table lists fewer than 200,000 clones, approximately 82% of them singletons, with less than 20% in the top ten. Sequencing used peripheral blood. These receptors all come from a woman in her sixties or seventies who had recovered from COVID-19.

CDR3 coding DNA: TGTGCCAGCACCTGGGCCGTCGGGGCCAACGTCCTGACTTTC. Protein product: CASTWAVGANVLTF. This sequence joins TRBV11-3 and TRBJ2-6; D call uncertain. The CDR3 covers 14 residues. The germline V and J ends were trimmed by 7 bases and 4 bases, with 11 bases remaining between them. Germline CDR1 and CDR2: SGHNT and YENEEA.

This chain joins TRBV7-3 and TRBJ2-2; 8 nucleotides agree with TRBD1. The CDR3 extends over 15 amino acids. V shed 6 bases, J shed 4 bases, and the junction held 7 bases outside the gene matches. From germline, CDR1 is SGHTA and CDR2 FQGTGA. CDR3 residues: CASSQGAPGTGELFF. In DNA form, the CDR3 reads TGTGCCAGCAGTCAGGGGGCGCCAGGCACCGGGGAGCTGTTTTTT. Variable domain in full (rest from reference TRBV7-3 and TRBJ2-2): GAGVSQTPSNKVTEKGKYVELRCDPISGHTALYWYRQSLGQGPEFLIYFQGTGAADDSGLPNDRFFAVRPEGSVSTLKIQRTERGDSAVYLCASSQGAPGTGELFFGEGSRLTVL.

V usage is TRBV28 and J usage is TRBJ1-1; D is undetermined. There are 12 residues in the CDR3. V was trimmed by 4 bases and J by 11 bases, leaving 14 bases between them. Germline CDR1 reads MDHEN; CDR2 reads SYDVKM. DNA of the CDR3: TGTGCCAGCAGTTGGCGGATTAGGAGGGCTTTCTTT. It codes for CASSWRIRRAFF.

This chain links TRBV10-3 with TRBJ2-3, with TRBD2 identical over 9 bases. V was clipped by 5 bases and J by 4 bases; unmatched bases: 4. Germline V CDR1 and CDR2: ENHRY, SYGVKD. The CDR3 is 14 residues long. CDR3 sequence: CAISRTSEADTQYF. The CDR3 DNA reads as TGTGCCATCAGTCGGACTAGCGAGGCAGATACGCAGTATTTT.